The text below deals with one T cell receptor beta chain. The sample comes from a study of T cells expressing NK-cell markers. Germline CDR1 is MNHEY and CDR2 is SMNVEV (reference sequence). The CDR3 has 16 residues. TCRdb reprocessed the 5' RACE reads, keeping one entry per CDR3 protein, no DNA. The sample has approximately 110,000 distinct CDR3 sequences, and its top ten clones hold around 20%. The source is a woman between 18 and 69 years old in good health. The sequenced sample was blood T cells: a sorted CD56 or NKG2C T cell subset, CD4+ or CD8+ T cells, or bulk PBMC T cells (not recorded which). This chain connects TRBV27 to TRBJ1-6; TCRdb selects TRBD1, and the lack of DNA leaves this call unchecked. This CDR3 reads CATGRRGSAYNSPLHF.